This entry concerns a single T cell receptor (beta chain). What it recognizes is unknown. The protocol was immunoSEQ multiplex PCR, while the TCRdb copy is restricted to in-frame clones and leaves out a portion. The sample lists 150,000 or so clones, around nine tenths occurring once. This record belongs to a study of radiation and T cells in renal cell carcinoma. Background on the study: Nephrectomy followed 15 Gy stereotactic body radiation by 4 weeks.

Trimming took off 7 bases at V and 3 bases at J, with 11 bases between the two ends. CDR1 is MNHNS and CDR2 is SASEGT in the germline V gene. CDR3 length equals 13 residues. The study's findings and limits: In blood, top tumor clones expanded by 2 weeks, shrinking by 4.

Time point meaning: baseline pretreatment blood. Treatment defined: 15 Gy SBRT to primary tumor, nephrectomy 4 weeks later. Radiation-treated patients gave blood at baseline, week 2 and week 4. Clear cell pathology was present in this patient's renal cell carcinoma. The receptor comes from a woman aged 50 to 65 with renal cell carcinoma. This chain links TRBV6-1 with TRBJ2-3, with a tentative D call TRBD2 (5 bases). This specimen was blood, taken from a patient whose treatment included radiotherapy and nephrectomy. The DNA for the CDR3 is TGTGCCAGCATCTCGAGGGCGACAGATACGCAGTATTTT. Its translation: CASISRATDTQYF.